Following are 32 T cell receptor beta chains from one sample sequenced in a study of cytomegalovirus exposure and HLA in healthy donors. The primer mix had 60 Vbeta and 13 Jbeta primers. Data came from immunoSEQ multiplex PCR; TCRdb stores just in-frame clones and leaves some out. The data contain 90,000 to 140,000 clones, approximately 80% of them singletons. Specimen: PBMCs. Every receptor here comes from a man aged 25 to 40 in good health and CMV-seronegative.

The rearrangement links TRBV27 to TRBJ1-4, with 8 bases aligning to TRBD1. This CDR3 is built from 14 residues. With 1 base clipped from V and 5 bases from J, the junction kept 0 bases outside the gene matches. CDR1 is MNHEY, CDR2 SMNVEV, per germline (reference sequence). CDR3 in amino acids: CASSLYRGNEKLFF. In DNA, the CDR3 is TGTGCCAGCAGTTTATACAGGGGGAATGAAAAACTGTTTTTT.

J is TRBJ2-2 and V is TRBV7-8, with 9 bases fitting TRBD1. Germline CDR1 is SGHVS and CDR2 is FQNEAQ. J gave up 5 bases and V 5 bases, and 9 bases lay outside the gene matches. CDR3 length: 16 residues. The DNA for the CDR3 is TGTGCCAGCAGCACGTCCGGGACAGGGCGTACCGGGGAGCTGTTTTTT. It translates to CASSTSGTGRTGELFF. The full variable domain, its missing parts supplied by reference TRBV7-8 and TRBJ2-2, is GAGVSQSPRYKVAKRGQDVALRCDPISGHVSLFWYQQALGQGPEFLTYFQNEAQLDKSGLPSDRFFAERPEGSVSTLKIQRTQQEDSAVYLCASSTSGTGRTGELFFGEGSRLTVL.

The chain is built from TRBV2 and TRBJ1-2; no reliable D call. This CDR3 is 13 amino acids long. The germline CDR1 and CDR2 sequences are SNHLY and FYNNEI. Trimming removed 5 bases from V and 0 bases from J, with 7 bases in between. The CDR3 bases are TGTGCCAGCAGTTTCACACCTAACTATGGCTACACCTTC. Translated: CASSFTPNYGYTF.

The chain joins TRBV11-3 to TRBJ1-1; no clear D gene. The germline V and J ends were trimmed by 3 bases and 2 bases, with 10 bases remaining between them. The germline CDR1 and CDR2 sequences are SGHNT and YENEEA. The CDR3 has 14 residues. CDR3 residues: CASSLTYPNTEAFF. Written as DNA, the CDR3 is TGTGCCAGCAGCTTGACTTACCCAAACACTGAAGCTTTCTTT.

The V call is TRBV9, the J call TRBJ1-1, with 7 bases aligning to TRBD1. The V segment lost 4 bases and the J segment 0 bases; nucleotides outside the gene matches: 6. Germline CDR1 reads SGDLS; CDR2 reads YYNGEE. CDR3 length: 15 amino acids. The CDR3 reads CASSPTGAMNTEAFF. The CDR3 DNA is TGTGCCAGCAGCCCTACAGGGGCGATGAACACTGAAGCTTTCTTT.

The CDR3 loop is CASRAGSGNTIYF. Here the CDR3 DNA reads TGTGCCAGCAGGGCAGGTTCTGGAAACACCATATATTTT. The chain couples TRBV6-5 to TRBJ1-3, with D uncertain. The V gene lost 6 bases and the J gene lost 1 base, with 7 bases spanning the gap. The CDR3 totals 13 residues. In germline, CDR1 is MNHEY, CDR2 SVGAGI.

The chain couples TRBV19 to TRBJ2-3; 10 bases map to TRBD1. The CDR3 is made up of 15 amino acids. In germline, CDR1 is LNHDA, CDR2 SQIVND (reference sequence). The V gene end was trimmed by 5 bases and the J gene end by 6 bases; junction bases not matched to a gene: 8. CDR3 amino acids: CASSPTGQGTDTQYF. CDR3 DNA: TGTGCCAGTAGTCCAACGGGACAGGGGACGGATACGCAGTATTTT.

The rearrangement uses TRBV5-1 and TRBJ1-4; a weak D match, TRBD1 (5 bases). The germline gives CDR1 SGHRS, CDR2 YFSETQ. Between the trimmed V and J ends, which lost 0 bases and 5 bases, there was a span of 8 bases. The CDR3 extends over 14 amino acids. The CDR3 reads CASSLGQPNEKLFF. The CDR3 coding sequence is TGCGCCAGCAGCTTGGGACAGCCAAATGAAAAACTGTTTTTT.

This clone was counted between two and nine times. This chain joins TRBV7-8 and TRBJ1-1; the D gene is possibly TRBD1 (5 bases). The CDR3 spans 14 residues. Germline-derived CDR1 and CDR2 are SGHVS and FQNEAQ. The germline V and J ends were trimmed by 4 bases and 4 bases, with 13 bases remaining between them. CDR3 in DNA: TGTGCCAGCAGCTCAGACCGGGGGGGCACTGAAGCTTTCTTT. It codes for CASSSDRGGTEAFF.

The chain employs TRBV19 and TRBJ1-1; D unclear. V shed 3 bases and J shed 0 bases, with 11 bases lying between them. Germline CDR1 reads LNHDA; CDR2 reads SQIVND (reference sequence). CDR3 length: 15 residues. The CDR3 DNA reads as TGTGCCAGTAGTATGTTTCCTGAGATGAACACTGAAGCTTTCTTT. Translated: CASSMFPEMNTEAFF.

This chain connects TRBV19 to TRBJ1-2, with D hard to call. V lost 5 bases to trimming and J lost 7 bases, with 14 bases between them. This CDR3 is built from 13 residues. CDR1 LNHDA and CDR2 SQIVND come from the germline V gene (reference sequence). The chain's CDR3 is CASSAWNLVGYTF. CDR3 sequence (DNA): TGTGCCAGTAGTGCGTGGAATCTAGTTGGCTACACCTTC.

The chain couples TRBV5-1 to TRBJ1-3, with TRBD1 matching 7 bases. CDR3 size: 14 residues. Germline V gives CDR1 SGHRS, CDR2 YFSETQ. The trim removed 6 bases at V and 2 bases at J, leaving 5 bases unmatched. The CDR3 here is CASTTTGAGNTIYF. The CDR3 DNA reads TGCGCCAGCACCACTACAGGGGCTGGAAACACCATATATTTT.

Here the CDR3 DNA reads TGTGCCAGCGGAACCGGGACAGGGGGCACAGATACGCAGTATTTT. Protein product: CASGTGTGGTDTQYF. This chain links TRBV21-1 with TRBJ2-3; TRBD1, the D gene given by the table, was not confirmed from the DNA. TRBV21-1 is marked as a pseudogene. The CDR3 consists of 15 residues.

V gene TRBV6-5 combines with J gene TRBJ2-5, with TRBD1 as a possible D gene (5 bases). Germline V CDR1 and CDR2: MNHEY, SVGAGI. The CDR3 extends over 14 amino acids. With 5 bases removed from V and 2 bases from J, the gap between germline ends came to 12 bases. In DNA form, the CDR3 reads TGTGCCAGCAGTAGTCACAGGAGTCAAGAGACCCAGTACTTC. It specifies CASSSHRSQETQYF.

V and J are TRBV2 and TRBJ1-3; TRBD1 agrees at 8 bases. V was pared by 3 bases and J by 5 bases, with 12 bases of the junction left unmatched. The CDR3 contains 17 residues. From germline, CDR1 is SNHLY and CDR2 FYNNEI. The CDR3 protein is CASSEALQGGSRNTIYF. CDR3 sequence (DNA): TGTGCCAGCAGTGAGGCATTACAGGGGGGAAGTAGAAACACCATATATTTT.

CDR3 loop: CSVEEGRRGVWETQYF. DNA for the CDR3: TGCAGCGTTGAAGAGGGCCGGCGGGGGGTGTGGGAGACCCAGTACTTC. J is TRBJ2-5 and V is TRBV29-1, with TRBD2 matching 8 bases. This CDR3 is 16 amino acids long. In germline, CDR1 is SQVTM, CDR2 ANQGSEA. V lost 0 bases and J lost 5; bases outside the gene matches: 11.

This chain uses TRBV27 with TRBJ1-2, with a possible D match to TRBD1 (5 bases). Trimming pared 2 bases from V and 6 bases from J, leaving 13 bases between. The CDR3 runs 14 residues. Germline V gene lookup returns CDR1 MNHEY and CDR2 SMNVEV (reference sequence). CDR3 sequence: CASSLSETANGYTF. The CDR3 DNA sequence: TGTGCCAGCAGTTTAAGTGAGACAGCGAATGGCTACACCTTC.

This rearrangement joins TRBV19 to TRBJ2-2, with a weak D call TRBD2 (5 bases). The germline CDR1 and CDR2 sequences are LNHDA and SQIVND (reference sequence). With 10 bases removed from V and 4 bases from J, the gap between germline ends came to 16 bases. The CDR3 covers 14 residues. CDR3 coding DNA: TGTGCCACCAACGGGGAATTTCGCACCGGGGAGCTGTTTTTT. Translating gives CATNGEFRTGELFF. The variable domain in full, completed from reference TRBV19 and TRBJ2-2, reads DGGITQSPKYLFRKEGQNVTLSCEQNLNHDAMYWYRQDPGQGLRLIYYSQIVNDFQKGDIAEGYSVSREKKESFPLTVTSAQKNPTAFYLCATNGEFRTGELFFGEGSRLTVL.

This clone has a handful of counts. This chain connects TRBV11-2 to TRBJ2-5; D is perhaps TRBD2 (5 bases). This CDR3 contains 15 residues. With 0 bases removed from V and 0 bases from J, the gap between germline ends came to 8 bases. Germline CDR1 and CDR2: SGHAT and FQNNGV. CDR3 loop: CASSLEDSYQETQYF. The CDR3 nucleotides read TGTGCCAGCAGCTTAGAGGACTCGTACCAAGAGACCCAGTACTTC.

J is TRBJ2-4 and V is TRBV27, with 9 nucleotides matching TRBD1. Trimming at V came to 4 bases and at J to 0 bases, leaving 1 base not matched to a gene. Germline V gene sequence: CDR1 MNHEY, CDR2 SMNVEV (reference sequence). The CDR3 extends over 15 amino acids. The CDR3 protein is CASSYRGQAKNIQYF. CDR3 DNA sequence: TGTGCCAGCAGTTACAGGGGGCAAGCCAAAAACATTCAGTACTTC.

The chain links TRBV19 to TRBJ1-1, with 8 bases matching TRBD1. This CDR3 comprises 13 residues. Losses at the gene ends were 2 bases for V and 7 bases for J; bases not matched to a gene: 3. The germline V gene has CDR1 LNHDA and CDR2 SQIVND (reference sequence). CDR3 DNA sequence: TGTGCCAGTAGTATACAGGGGGCTCTTGAAGCTTTCTTT. Translated, it gives CASSIQGALEAFF.

This chain links TRBV6-5 with TRBJ1-5, with D possibly being TRBD1 (6 bases). CDR1 MNHEY and CDR2 SVGAGI come from the germline V gene. The length of the CDR3 is 14 residues. V was shortened by 6 bases and J by 2 bases, with 11 bases between the two germline ends. CDR3: CASSRTEGNQPQHF. Written as DNA, the CDR3 is TGTGCCAGCAGCCGGACAGAGGGCAATCAGCCCCAGCATTTT.

V gene TRBV5-6 combines with J gene TRBJ2-2, with TRBD2 identical over 8 bases. In germline, CDR1 is SGHDT, CDR2 YYEEEE. With V trimmed by 4 bases and J by 3 bases, 5 bases remained unmatched. This CDR3 contains 15 residues. The CDR3, as DNA: TGTGCCAGCAGCCAGATTAGCGGGGACACCGGGGAGCTGTTTTTT. Residues: CASSQISGDTGELFF.

The V call is TRBV7-9, the J call TRBJ1-4, with D possibly matching TRBD1 (6 bases). The V and J ends lost 5 bases and 8 bases respectively, with 15 bases between them. Germline assignment: CDR1 SEHNR and CDR2 FQNEAQ (reference sequence). The length of the CDR3 is 14 residues. CDR3 coding DNA: TGTGCCAGCAGCGCGGTCGGGGGGCCCGAAAAACTGTTTTTT. Its translation is CASSAVGGPEKLFF. The full variable domain, in which reference TRBV7-9 and TRBJ1-4 provide the parts outside the CDR3, is DTGVSQNPRHKITKRGQNVTFRCDPISEHNRLYWYRQTLGQGPEFLTYFQNEAQLEKSRLLSDRFSAERPKGSFSTLEIQRTEQGDSAMYLCASSAVGGPEKLFFGSGTQLSVL.

This clone was detected only once. The chain joins TRBV30 to TRBJ2-3, with 8 bases lining up with TRBD1. Germline values: CDR1 GTSNPN, CDR2 SVGIG (reference sequence). The CDR3 sequence is 14 residues long. V was pared by 1 base and J by 3 bases, with 3 bases of the junction left unmatched. The CDR3 spells CAWSGTGKTDTQYF. The CDR3 coding sequence is TGTGCCTGGAGTGGGACAGGGAAAACAGATACGCAGTATTTT.

This chain joins TRBV9 and TRBJ1-3; D uncertain. The CDR3 extends over 14 amino acids. Germline V lookup: CDR1 SGDLS, CDR2 YYNGEE. V was trimmed by 6 bases and J by 0 bases, leaving 10 bases between them. CDR3 DNA: TGTGCCAGCACCGGAGGGCTCTCTGGAAACACCATATATTTT. This gives the protein CASTGGLSGNTIYF.

V gene TRBV2 combines with J gene TRBJ2-5; TRBD1 might be the D (5 bases). CDR3 length: 15 amino acids. Germline V gives CDR1 SNHLY, CDR2 FYNNEI. V gave up 5 bases and J gave up 5 bases, with 18 bases separating them. CDR3 amino acids: CASSSYRRGSETQYF. Written as DNA, the CDR3 is TGTGCCAGCAGTAGCTACAGGCGAGGAAGTGAGACCCAGTACTTC.

V is TRBV4-3 and J is TRBJ2-7; 8 nucleotides match TRBD1. After removal of 2 bases from V and 6 bases from J, the junction contained 6 bases not matched to a gene. This CDR3 is 14 amino acids long. Germline CDR1 LGHNA, CDR2 YSLEER. DNA for the CDR3: TGCGCCAGCAGCCAATTTGGACAGGGTGGCGAGCAGTACTTC. Translation: CASSQFGQGGEQYF.

This rearrangement joins TRBV28 to TRBJ2-1; D not resolved. The CDR3 is made up of 11 amino acids. From germline, CDR1 is MDHEN and CDR2 SYDVKM. Between the trimmed V and J ends, which lost 3 bases and 10 bases, there was a span of 7 bases. For the CDR3, the DNA is TGTGCCAGCAGTTTGGGCAGGGAGCAGTTCTTC. This codes for CASSLGREQFF.

CDR3 bases: TGTGCCAGCAGCTTGAACAGGGGGAACACTGAAGCTTTCTTT. This translates into CASSLNRGNTEAFF. V usage is TRBV5-4 and J usage is TRBJ1-1; TRBD1 matches at 7 bases. Germline V gene sequence: CDR1 SGHNT, CDR2 YYREEE (reference sequence). This CDR3 region has 14 residues. J gave up 1 base and V 1 base, and 1 base lay outside the gene matches. Looking up the rest from reference TRBV5-4 and TRBJ1-1 gives the full variable domain: ETGVTQSPTHLIKTRGQQVTLRCSSQSGHNTVSWYQQALGQGPQFIFQYYREEENGRGNFPPRFSGLQFPNYSSELNVNALELDDSALYLCASSLNRGNTEAFFGQGTRLTVV.

The CDR3 coding sequence is TGCAGCGTTAGGACTAGCGGGAGGGCCAGCAATGAGCAGTTCTTC. It specifies CSVRTSGRASNEQFF. J is TRBJ2-1 and V is TRBV29-1; 15 bases are shared with TRBD2. With V trimmed by 5 bases and J by 6 bases, 5 bases remained unmatched. Germline loops: CDR1 SQVTM, CDR2 ANQGSEA. CDR3 length: 15 amino acids.

The genes are TRBV25-1 and TRBJ2-3; the match to TRBD1 covers 8 bases. Germline lookup yields CDR1 MGHDK and CDR2 SYGVNS. V trimming: 3 bases; J trimming: 0 bases; junction bases outside the gene matches: 5. The CDR3 covers 16 residues. The CDR3 loop reads CASSEDRVISTDTQYF. In DNA, the CDR3 is TGTGCCAGCAGTGAGGACAGGGTTATAAGCACAGATACGCAGTATTTT.